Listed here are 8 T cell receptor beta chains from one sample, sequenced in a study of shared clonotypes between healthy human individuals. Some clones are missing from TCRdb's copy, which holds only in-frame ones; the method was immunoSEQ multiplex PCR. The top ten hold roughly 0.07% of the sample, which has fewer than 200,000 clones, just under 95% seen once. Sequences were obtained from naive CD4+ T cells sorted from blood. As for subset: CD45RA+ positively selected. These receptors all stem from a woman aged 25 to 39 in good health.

CDR3 DNA sequence: TGTGCCAGTAGTATTGGGTTAGGGTTCGAACAGCCCCAGCATTTT. Its translation: CASSIGLGFEQPQHF. The V gene is TRBV19, the J gene TRBJ1-5; D remains unclear. Between the trimmed V and J ends, which lost 3 bases and 7 bases, there was a span of 16 bases. CDR3 length: 15 amino acids. CDR1 is LNHDA and CDR2 is SQIVND in the germline V gene (reference sequence).

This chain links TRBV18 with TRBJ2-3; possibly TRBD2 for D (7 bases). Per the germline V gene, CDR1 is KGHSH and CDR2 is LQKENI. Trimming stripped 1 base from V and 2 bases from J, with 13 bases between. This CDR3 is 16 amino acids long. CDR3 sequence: CASSPRSGGSTDTQYF. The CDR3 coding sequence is TGTGCCAGCTCACCACGGTCGGGGGGCTCCACAGATACGCAGTATTTT.

CDR3 amino acids: CASSSRLNSPLHF. The CDR3 nucleotides read TGTGCCAGCAGTTCGAGACTCAATTCACCCCTCCACTTT. The V and J genes are TRBV28 and TRBJ1-6; D gene uncertain. This CDR3 contains 13 residues. Trimming left V 4 bases short and J 7 bases short, with 8 bases between. Germline V gene data show CDR1 as MDHEN and CDR2 as SYDVKM. Together with reference TRBV28 and TRBJ1-6, the CDR3 gives the full variable domain: DVKVTQSSRYLVKRTGEKVFLECVQDMDHENMFWYRQDPGLGLRLIYFSYDVKMKEKGDIPEGYSVSREKKERFSLILESASTNQTSMYLCASSSRLNSPLHFGNGTRLTVT.

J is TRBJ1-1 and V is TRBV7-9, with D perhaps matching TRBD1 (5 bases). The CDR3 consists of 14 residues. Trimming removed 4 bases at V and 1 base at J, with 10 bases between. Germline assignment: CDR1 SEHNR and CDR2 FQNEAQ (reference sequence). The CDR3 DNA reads TGTGCCAGCAGCTCATTCGGGGCGAACACTGAAGCTTTCTTT. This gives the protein CASSSFGANTEAFF.

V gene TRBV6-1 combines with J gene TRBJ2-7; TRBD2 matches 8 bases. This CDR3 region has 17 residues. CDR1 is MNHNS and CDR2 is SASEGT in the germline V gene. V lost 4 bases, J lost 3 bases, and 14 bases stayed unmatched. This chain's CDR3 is CASSGRSSGFRSYEQYF. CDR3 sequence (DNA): TGTGCCAGCAGTGGAAGATCTAGCGGGTTTAGGAGCTACGAGCAGTACTTC.

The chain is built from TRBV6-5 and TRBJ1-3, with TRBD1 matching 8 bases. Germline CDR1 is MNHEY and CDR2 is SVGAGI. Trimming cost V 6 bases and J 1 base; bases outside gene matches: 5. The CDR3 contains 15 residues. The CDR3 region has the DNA TGTGCCAGCAGCCCACAGGGGGTTTCTGGAAACACCATATATTTT. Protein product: CASSPQGVSGNTIYF.

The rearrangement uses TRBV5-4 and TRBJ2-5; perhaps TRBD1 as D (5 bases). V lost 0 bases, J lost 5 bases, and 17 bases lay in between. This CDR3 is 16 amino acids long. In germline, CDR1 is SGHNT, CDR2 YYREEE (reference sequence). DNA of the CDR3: TGTGCCAGCAGCTTGGATGTCAGGGCAGGTGGCGAGACCCAGTACTTC. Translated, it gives CASSLDVRAGGETQYF. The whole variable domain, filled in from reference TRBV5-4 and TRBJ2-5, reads ETGVTQSPTHLIKTRGQQVTLRCSSQSGHNTVSWYQQALGQGPQFIFQYYREEENGRGNFPPRFSGLQFPNYSSELNVNALELDDSALYLCASSLDVRAGGETQYFGPGTRLLVL.

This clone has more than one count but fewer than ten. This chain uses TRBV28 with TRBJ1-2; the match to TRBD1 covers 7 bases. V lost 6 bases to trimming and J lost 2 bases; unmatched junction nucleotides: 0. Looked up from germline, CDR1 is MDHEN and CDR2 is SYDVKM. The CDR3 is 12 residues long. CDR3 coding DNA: TGTGCCAGCAGGACAGGGAACTATGGCTACACCTTC. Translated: CASRTGNYGYTF.